Presented here are 17 T cell receptor beta chains from one specimen sequenced in a study of long-term antiretroviral therapy in people with HIV. An immunoSEQ assay, version v3.0, was performed at survey level. Some clones are missing from TCRdb's copy, which holds only in-frame ones; the method was immunoSEQ multiplex PCR. The profile shows tens of thousands of clones, around 85% of them singletons. The specimen was unsorted PBMCs, collected 3.1 years after starting antiretroviral therapy. The origin of the receptors is a woman between 45 and 65 years old with HIV.

The chain employs TRBV7-6 and TRBJ1-4; D gene uncertain. Germline CDR1 is SGHVS and CDR2 is FNYEAQ. CDR3 length: 12 residues. With 5 bases removed from V and 8 bases from J, the gap between germline ends came to 9 bases. The CDR3 here is CASSPDREKLFF. CDR3 coding DNA: TGTGCCAGCAGCCCTGATAGGGAAAAACTGTTTTTT.

Only a few counts were recorded for this clone. The chain is built from TRBV28 and TRBJ2-5, with D perhaps matching TRBD1 (5 bases). With 2 bases removed from V and 5 bases from J, the gap between germline ends came to 18 bases. Germline V lookup: CDR1 MDHEN, CDR2 SYDVKM. The CDR3 is 16 amino acids. CDR3 sequence: CASSLNAGISVETQYF. The CDR3 nucleotides read TGTGCCAGCAGTTTAAACGCAGGGATAAGCGTCGAGACCCAGTACTTC.

The rearrangement uses TRBV5-5 and TRBJ1-6; 10 bases map to TRBD1. CDR3 length: 16 amino acids. Trimming took 3 bases from V and 7 from J; bases not matched to a gene: 7. Germline CDR1 SGHKS, CDR2 YYEKEE (reference sequence). The CDR3 here is CASSSGRDRGNSPLHF. CDR3 in DNA: TGTGCCAGCAGCTCAGGCCGGGACAGGGGAAATTCACCCCTCCACTTT.

Written as DNA, the CDR3 is TGTGCCAGCAGCCAAGGCGTAACGGGGAACTACGAGCAGTACTTC. Amino acids: CASSQGVTGNYEQYF. The chain employs TRBV4-2 and TRBJ2-7, with D tentatively TRBD2 (5 bases). The CDR3 contains 15 residues. V lost 1 base to trimming and J lost 3 bases, with 13 bases between them. CDR1 and CDR2 (germline): LGHNA, YNFKEQ.

This chain links TRBV11-2 with TRBJ2-1; a possible D gene is TRBD1 (5 bases). V lost 1 base and J lost 7, with 5 bases in between. The CDR3 sequence is 12 residues long. Germline V CDR1 and CDR2: SGHAT, FQNNGV. Here the CDR3 DNA reads TGTGCCAGCAGCTTAGCAGGGAATGAGCAGTTCTTC. Its protein product is CASSLAGNEQFF. Full variable domain (outside the CDR3, taken from reference TRBV11-2 and TRBJ2-1): EAGVAQSPRYKIIEKRQSVAFWCNPISGHATLYWYQQILGQGPKLLIQFQNNGVVDDSQLPKDRFSAERLKGVDSTLKIQPAKLEDSAVYLCASSLAGNEQFFGPGTRLTVL.

The chain recombines TRBV6-1 with TRBJ2-6, with D uncertain. V dropped 8 bases and J dropped 0 bases, with 5 bases sitting between them. CDR1 is MNHNS, CDR2 SASEGT, per germline. The CDR3 totals 13 residues. The CDR3 reads CASSISGANVLTF. CDR3 coding DNA: TGTGCCAGCTCCATCTCTGGGGCCAACGTCCTGACTTTC.

The rearrangement joins TRBV7-9 to TRBJ2-3, with 10 bases identical to TRBD1. Trimming removed 6 bases from V and 3 bases from J; junction bases left unmatched: 6. Germline lookup yields CDR1 SEHNR and CDR2 FQNEAQ (reference sequence). The CDR3 spans 15 residues. CDR3 residues: CASSRGTGATDTQYF. The DNA of the CDR3 is TGTGCCAGCAGTCGAGGGACAGGGGCGACAGATACGCAGTATTTT.

The gene calls are TRBV15 and TRBJ2-3, with D possibly matching TRBD2 (6 bases). V was clipped by 0 bases and J by 1 base, with 17 bases between them. CDR3 length: 18 amino acids. Germline CDR1 and CDR2: LNHNV and YYDKDF (reference sequence). CDR3 loop: CATSRDVGGVVGTDTQYF. CDR3 nucleotides: TGTGCCACCAGCAGAGATGTTGGCGGGGTGGTCGGCACAGATACGCAGTATTTT.

The rearrangement joins TRBV7-3 to TRBJ2-2; D ambiguous. V lost 2 bases to trimming and J lost 7 bases, with 11 bases between them. This CDR3 comprises 14 residues. Germline CDR1 is SGHTA and CDR2 is FQGTGA. The DNA of the CDR3 is TGTGCCAGCAGCTTACTGGTGTTGAGCGGGGAGCTGTTTTTT. Encoded protein: CASSLLVLSGELFF.

The CDR3 here is CASSVGGYADTQYF. CDR3 DNA sequence: TGTGCCAGCAGCGTAGGGGGGTACGCAGATACGCAGTATTTT. This chain uses TRBV9 with TRBJ2-3; D could derive from TRBD1 or TRBD2 (5 bases each). V lost 0 bases and J 4 bases, leaving 9 bases between the germline ends. CDR1 and CDR2 from the germline V gene are SGDLS and YYNGEE. The CDR3 consists of 14 residues. Full variable domain (outside the CDR3, taken from reference TRBV9 and TRBJ2-3): DSGVTQTPKHLITATGQRVTLRCSPRSGDLSVYWYQQSLDQGLQFLIQYYNGEERAKGNILERFSAQQFPDLHSELNLSSLELGDSALYFCASSVGGYADTQYFGPGTRLTVL.

This chain connects TRBV2 to TRBJ1-1, with unresolved D. Trimming took 7 bases from V and 0 from J, leaving 9 bases between them. CDR1 SNHLY and CDR2 FYNNEI come from the germline V gene. The CDR3 is 13 amino acids. Here the CDR3 DNA reads TGTGCCAGCACCCCGTTCATGAACACTGAAGCTTTCTTT. Protein: CASTPFMNTEAFF.

The chain is built from TRBV2 and TRBJ1-3, with no clear D. V was clipped by 6 bases and J by 0 bases, with 9 bases between them. Germline CDR1 SNHLY, CDR2 FYNNEI. The CDR3 is 14 residues long. CDR3: CASSPRSSGNTIYF. DNA for the CDR3: TGTGCCAGCAGCCCCCGCAGCTCTGGAAACACCATATATTTT.

The genes are TRBV7-9 and TRBJ2-2, with D uncertain. Trimming stripped 4 bases from V and 1 base from J, with 16 bases between. The CDR3 covers 17 residues. The germline CDR1 and CDR2 sequences are SEHNR and FQNEAQ (reference sequence). CDR3 region: CASSWKFADLNTGELFF. The DNA of the CDR3 is TGTGCCAGCAGCTGGAAGTTTGCGGACCTGAACACCGGGGAGCTGTTTTTT.

The chain couples TRBV5-1 to TRBJ1-1, with 8 bases matching TRBD1. The CDR3 sequence is 16 residues long. J was trimmed by 5 bases and V by 4 bases; bases with no gene match: 13. From germline, CDR1 is SGHRS and CDR2 YFSETQ. In DNA form, the CDR3 reads TGCGCCAGCAGCCCCCGACAGGGGTCAGGGGGGACTGAAGCTTTCTTT. As protein: CASSPRQGSGGTEAFF.

This rearrangement joins TRBV7-9 to TRBJ1-2; D is ambiguous. The germline V gene has CDR1 SEHNR and CDR2 FQNEAQ (reference sequence). The CDR3 length is 13 residues. The V gene lost 5 bases and the J gene lost 8 bases, with 15 bases spanning the gap. The CDR3 DNA sequence: TGTGCCAGCAGCGTCCGGACTAACGAAGGCTACACCTTC. Residues: CASSVRTNEGYTF.

The rearrangement uses TRBV18 and TRBJ1-1, with D uncertain. Trimming pared 2 bases from V and 6 bases from J, leaving 13 bases between. Germline assignment: CDR1 KGHSH and CDR2 LQKENI. CDR3 length: 14 amino acids. CDR3 bases: TGTGCCAGCTCACCAGCACCGGTCGGCGCTGAAGCTTTCTTT. Protein product: CASSPAPVGAEAFF.

This chain connects TRBV5-1 to TRBJ2-5, with 9 bases fitting TRBD2. This CDR3 has 16 residues. The V gene end was trimmed by 4 bases and the J gene end by 5 bases; junction bases not matched to a gene: 12. Germline-derived CDR1 and CDR2 are SGHRS and YFSETQ. CDR3 nucleotide sequence: TGCGCCAGCAGCCCGCGGGGTAGCGGGGGTTTGGAGACCCAGTACTTC. This translates into CASSPRGSGGLETQYF.